This T cell receptor beta chain was identified during a study of T cell repertoires in cytomegalovirus infection. With respect to this clonotype: Its antigen is as yet unknown.

TCRdb called the reads again in MiXCR, with one record for every CDR3 protein. The data contain approximately 73,000 distinct CDR3 sequences, roughly 40% of them singletons. Trimming took off 2 bases at V and 9 bases at J, with 14 bases between the two ends. CDR1 is ENHRY, CDR2 SYGVKD, per germline. The length of the CDR3 is 14 residues. The receptor comes from a human donor in good health (CMV status not recorded). Some clones in this sample may be carry-over from other donors' samples. The genes are TRBV10-3 and TRBJ1-5; D remains unclear. This specimen was CD8+ T cells from cultured PBMCs, taken from culture after CMV antigen stimulation. The DNA for the CDR3 is TGTGCCATCAGTGAGCCTACCCAAGGAGGGCCCCAGCATTTT. It codes for CAISEPTQGGPQHF.